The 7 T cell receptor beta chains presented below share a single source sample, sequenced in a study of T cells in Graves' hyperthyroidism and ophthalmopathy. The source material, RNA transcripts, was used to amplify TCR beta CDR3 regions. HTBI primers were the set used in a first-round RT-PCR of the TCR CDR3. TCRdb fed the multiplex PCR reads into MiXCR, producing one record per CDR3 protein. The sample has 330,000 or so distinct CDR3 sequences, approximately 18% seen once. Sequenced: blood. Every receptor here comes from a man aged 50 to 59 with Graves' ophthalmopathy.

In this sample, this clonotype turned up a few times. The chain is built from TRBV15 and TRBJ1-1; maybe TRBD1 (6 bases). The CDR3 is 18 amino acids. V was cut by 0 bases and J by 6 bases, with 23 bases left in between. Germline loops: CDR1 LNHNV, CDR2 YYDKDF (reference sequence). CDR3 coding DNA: TGTGCCACCAGCAGAGATTTCCCTTTGACAGGCCAAGACTCTGAAGCTTTCTTT. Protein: CATSRDFPLTGQDSEAFF.

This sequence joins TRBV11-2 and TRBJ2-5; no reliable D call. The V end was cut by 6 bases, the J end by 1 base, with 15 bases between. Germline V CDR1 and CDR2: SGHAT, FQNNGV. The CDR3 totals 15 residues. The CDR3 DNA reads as TGTGCCAGCAGGTCAATCCACGGAGTCCAAGAGACCCAGTACTTC. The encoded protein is CASRSIHGVQETQYF.

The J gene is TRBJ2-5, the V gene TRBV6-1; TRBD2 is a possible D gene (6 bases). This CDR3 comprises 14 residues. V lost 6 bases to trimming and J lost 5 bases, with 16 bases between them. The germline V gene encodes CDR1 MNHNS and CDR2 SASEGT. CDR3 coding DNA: TGTGCCAGCAGCGACCTCGGAGGGATGGAGACCCAGTACTTC. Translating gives CASSDLGGMETQYF.

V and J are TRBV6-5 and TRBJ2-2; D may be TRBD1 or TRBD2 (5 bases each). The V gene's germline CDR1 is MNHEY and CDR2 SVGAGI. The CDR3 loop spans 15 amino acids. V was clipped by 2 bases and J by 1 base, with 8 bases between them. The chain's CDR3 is CASSYVGENTGELFF. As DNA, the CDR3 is TGTGCCAGCAGTTACGTGGGGGAGAACACCGGGGAGCTGTTTTTT.

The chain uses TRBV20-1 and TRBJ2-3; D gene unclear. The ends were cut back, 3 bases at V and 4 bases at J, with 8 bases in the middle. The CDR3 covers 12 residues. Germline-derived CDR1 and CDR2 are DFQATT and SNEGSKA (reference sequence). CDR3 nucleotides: TGCAGTGCTAGCGGGTTCCCAGATACGCAGTATTTT. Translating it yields CSASGFPDTQYF.

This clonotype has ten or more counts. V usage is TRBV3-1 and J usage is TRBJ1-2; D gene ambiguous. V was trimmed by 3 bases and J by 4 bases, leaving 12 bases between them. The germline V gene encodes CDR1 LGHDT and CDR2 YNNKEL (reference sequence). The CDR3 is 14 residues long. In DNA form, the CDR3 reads TGTGCCAGCAGCCAGATAAAGGAAATCTATGGCTACACCTTC. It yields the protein CASSQIKEIYGYTF.

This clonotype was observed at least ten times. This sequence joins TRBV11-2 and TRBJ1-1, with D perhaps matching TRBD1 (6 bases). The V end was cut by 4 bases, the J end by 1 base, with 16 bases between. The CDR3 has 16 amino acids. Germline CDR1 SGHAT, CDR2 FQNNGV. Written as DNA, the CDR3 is TGTGCCAGCAGCTCCTCGGGGGCAGAGAAGAACACTGAAGCTTTCTTT. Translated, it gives CASSSSGAEKNTEAFF. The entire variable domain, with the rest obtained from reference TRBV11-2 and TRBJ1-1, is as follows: EAGVAQSPRYKIIEKRQSVAFWCNPISGHATLYWYQQILGQGPKLLIQFQNNGVVDDSQLPKDRFSAERLKGVDSTLKIQPAKLEDSAVYLCASSSSGAEKNTEAFFGQGTRLTVV.